This entry lists 23 T cell receptor beta chains sequenced from one sample in a study of beta chain features in type 1 diabetes. The investigators reverse transcribed all of the isolated RNA, so they sequenced expressed TCRB transcripts. Method: immunoSEQ multiplex PCR; TCRdb's copy keeps in-frame clones and lacks some. The table records 640,000 or so clones, about an eighth of them present only once. Which antigens these TCRs recognize remains unknown. General observations from the study: In every one of the four CD4+ subsets, TCRB CDR3s were moderately but significantly shorter in Type 1 diabetes patients.

The sequenced material came from naive CD4+ T cells from blood. The receptors originated from a man aged 18 to 30 with type 1 diabetes.

This chain uses TRBV6-5 with TRBJ1-2; D not resolved. V lost 7 bases to trimming and J lost 8 bases, with 17 bases between them. The CDR3 consists of 13 residues. Per the germline V gene, CDR1 is MNHEY and CDR2 is SVGAGI. The CDR3 DNA reads TGTGCCAGCATCCCCGGGTTGTGGGGAGGCTACACCTTC. This codes for CASIPGLWGGYTF.

This clone was seen a few times. The gene calls are TRBV9 and TRBJ2-1; 7 bases are shared with TRBD2. The germline V gene has CDR1 SGDLS and CDR2 YYNGEE. CDR3 size: 18 residues. The trim removed 0 bases at V and 0 bases at J, leaving 9 bases unmatched. In DNA form, the CDR3 reads TGTGCCAGCAGCGTAGCCCGGGGGAGCGGGGTCTCCTACAATGAGCAGTTCTTC. This gives the protein CASSVARGSGVSYNEQFF.

This clone was seen a few times. V and J are TRBV5-4 and TRBJ2-7, with D possibly matching TRBD1 (7 bases). The V and J ends lost 5 bases and 3 bases respectively, with 21 bases between them. The germline gives CDR1 SGHNT, CDR2 YYREEE (reference sequence). This CDR3 comprises 16 residues. The CDR3 nucleotides read TGTGCCAGCAGTCTTCCGGGGGACAGACAATTCTACGAGCAGTACTTC. It is translated as CASSLPGDRQFYEQYF.

The chain combines TRBV10-3 with TRBJ2-1; TRBD2 might be the D (7 bases). V shed 2 bases and J shed 4 bases, with 18 bases lying between them. The CDR3 runs 17 residues. Germline-derived CDR1 and CDR2 are ENHRY and SYGVKD. Written as DNA, the CDR3 is TGTGCCATCAGTGAGGCGACTGGCGGGGGCGTATACAATGAGCAGTTCTTC. It translates to CAISEATGGGVYNEQFF.

This clone was observed a handful of times. The J gene is TRBJ1-2, the V gene TRBV5-1; D might be TRBD1 (5 bases). The CDR3 extends over 19 amino acids. CDR1 is SGHRS, CDR2 YFSETQ, per germline. Deletions cut 3 bases from V and 3 bases from J, with 27 bases between. The CDR3 protein is CASSSRRPEVTGGDYGYTF. CDR3 bases: TGCGCCAGCAGCTCGCGGCGCCCCGAAGTTACAGGAGGGGACTATGGCTACACCTTC.

The rearrangement uses TRBV30 and TRBJ2-3; 8 positions agree with TRBD1. The junction had 10 bases not matched to a gene; V was cut back by 3 bases and J by 2 bases. The CDR3 sequence is 16 residues long. Germline CDR1 GTSNPN, CDR2 SVGIG (reference sequence). In nucleotides, the CDR3 is TGTGCCTGGAGCACTGCAGGGGGCTACAACACAGATACGCAGTATTTT. Translated, it gives CAWSTAGGYNTDTQYF.

The chain links TRBV18 to TRBJ1-1; perhaps TRBD1 as D (5 bases). The germline V gene has CDR1 KGHSH and CDR2 LQKENI. The CDR3 length is 14 residues. The germline V and J ends were trimmed by 3 bases and 5 bases, with 13 bases remaining between them. The CDR3 here is CASSPPGPQTEAFF. CDR3 DNA sequence: TGTGCCAGCTCACCCCCGGGACCCCAAACTGAAGCTTTCTTT.

This clone was seen more than once but under ten times. The chain couples TRBV7-9 to TRBJ1-2, with 9 bases identical to TRBD1. Germline V gene sequence: CDR1 SEHNR, CDR2 FQNEAQ (reference sequence). CDR3 length: 15 residues. V trimming: 2 bases; J trimming: 3 bases; junction bases outside the gene matches: 4. The CDR3 here is CASSLRQGVDYGYTF. CDR3 sequence (DNA): TGTGCCAGCAGCTTAAGACAGGGGGTGGACTATGGCTACACCTTC.

The CDR3 protein is CASSVGGLLDGANVLTF. The CDR3 region has the DNA TGTGCCAGCAGCGTAGGCGGACTACTTGATGGGGCCAACGTCCTGACTTTC. The V gene is TRBV9, the J gene TRBJ2-6, with D possibly being TRBD2 (6 bases). V lost 0 bases and J lost 3, with 13 bases in between. The CDR3 length is 17 residues. Germline V gene data show CDR1 as SGDLS and CDR2 as YYNGEE.

J is TRBJ1-1 and V is TRBV10-3; D gene uncertain. This CDR3 comprises 14 residues. V lost 4 bases, J lost 5 bases, and 14 bases lay in between. The germline V gene has CDR1 ENHRY and CDR2 SYGVKD. CDR3 region: CAISGAGVRTEAFF. In DNA form, the CDR3 reads TGTGCCATCAGTGGGGCTGGGGTGAGAACTGAAGCTTTCTTT.

About this clone: The sample contains more than one DNA sequence encoding this CDR3. The chain carries TRBV10-3 and TRBJ2-5, with 9 bases aligning to TRBD1. The length of the CDR3 is 13 residues. Germline V lookup: CDR1 ENHRY, CDR2 SYGVKD. Trimming took 8 bases from V and 1 from J; bases not matched to a gene: 2. The DNA of the CDR3 is TGTGCCATCGCGGACAGGGGCCAAGAGACCCAGTACTTC. This encodes CAIADRGQETQYF.

Worth noting for this clone: Other DNA sequences in the same sample also yield this CDR3. The chain has TRBV9 and TRBJ1-5; D gene ambiguous. V lost 2 bases and J lost 0, with 6 bases in between. Germline V lookup: CDR1 SGDLS, CDR2 YYNGEE. CDR3 length equals 14 residues. Here the CDR3 reads CASSVEDSNQPQHF. In DNA, the CDR3 is TGTGCCAGCAGCGTCGAAGATAGCAATCAGCCCCAGCATTTT.

CDR3 in amino acids: CASRSPNEKLFF. The CDR3 nucleotides are TGTGCCAGCAGGTCCCCTAATGAAAAACTGTTTTTT. The V and J genes are TRBV28 and TRBJ1-4; D uncertain. The germline V gene encodes CDR1 MDHEN and CDR2 SYDVKM. The CDR3 is 12 residues long. Trimming took 6 bases from V and 3 from J, leaving 5 bases between them.

This clone came up a few times. The V gene is TRBV7-9, the J gene TRBJ1-1; possible D gene TRBD1, 5 bases. The CDR3 spans 12 residues. V was trimmed by 6 bases and J by 6 bases, leaving 11 bases between them. Per the germline V gene, CDR1 is SEHNR and CDR2 is FQNEAQ (reference sequence). For the CDR3, the DNA is TGTGCCAGCAGGGGGGATGTCCCTGAAGCTTTCTTT. Amino acids: CASRGDVPEAFF.

This clone appeared a few times. Sequence at one end of the junction differs from germline and may be a read error. The chain combines TRBV18 with TRBJ2-7; D is unclear. Germline V gives CDR1 KGHSH, CDR2 LQKENI. The CDR3 totals 14 residues. The CDR3 region is CASSTPALPYEQYF. CDR3 nucleotide sequence: TGTGCCAGCTCAACACCGGCGCTTCCCTACGAGCAGTACTTC.

The rearrangement joins TRBV7-6 to TRBJ2-2; D possibly corresponds to TRBD1 (6 bases). There are 15 residues in the CDR3. Germline V gives CDR1 SGHVS, CDR2 FNYEAQ. Trimming removed 5 bases at V and 8 bases at J, with 18 bases between. The CDR3 DNA follows: TGTGCCAGCAGCCATTCCGGACAGAATGCGGGGGAGCTGTTTTTT. It codes for CASSHSGQNAGELFF.

This clone showed up just a few times. The CDR3 nucleotides read TGTGCCTGGAGGGATCCCCCGAACACCGGGGAGCTGTTTTTT. Residues: CAWRDPPNTGELFF. The rearrangement links TRBV30 to TRBJ2-2; D is unclear. V gave up 3 bases and J gave up 0 bases, with 8 bases separating them. The CDR3 extends over 14 amino acids. Germline V gene lookup returns CDR1 GTSNPN and CDR2 SVGIG (reference sequence).

The chain recombines TRBV7-9 with TRBJ1-1, with D possibly TRBD1 on 6 matching bases. This CDR3 contains 15 residues. V was cut by 4 bases and J by 0 bases, with 12 bases left in between. Germline CDR1 SEHNR, CDR2 FQNEAQ (reference sequence). CDR3 sequence reads: CASSSTGHMNTEAFF. The DNA of the CDR3 is TGTGCCAGCAGCTCAACGGGACATATGAACACTGAAGCTTTCTTT.

The chain is built from TRBV28 and TRBJ1-2; D possibly corresponds to TRBD1 (6 bases). The germline CDR1 and CDR2 sequences are MDHEN and SYDVKM. With 3 bases removed from V and 7 bases from J, the gap between germline ends came to 15 bases. The CDR3 totals 14 residues. CDR3 nucleotide sequence: TGTGCCAGCAGTTTTATGCCAGGGGAGGGTGGCTACACCTTC. Its translation: CASSFMPGEGGYTF.

This clone occurred a few times. This chain uses TRBV11-2 with TRBJ1-2; D might be TRBD1 (5 bases). The CDR3 contains 12 residues. In germline, CDR1 is SGHAT, CDR2 FQNNGV. Trimming removed 4 bases from V and 7 bases from J, with 10 bases in between. CDR3 nucleotide sequence: TGTGCCAGCAGCTCGACAGCGTCTGGCTACACCTTC. It yields the protein CASSSTASGYTF.

This chain connects TRBV9 to TRBJ1-1; D call uncertain. Germline V lookup: CDR1 SGDLS, CDR2 YYNGEE. This CDR3 region has 14 residues. Trimming cost V 4 bases and J 4 bases, with 14 bases left between them. DNA of the CDR3: TGTGCCAGCAGCCCGAGAACCTGGTCCACTGAAGCTTTCTTT. Encoded protein: CASSPRTWSTEAFF.

The chain recombines TRBV7-9 with TRBJ2-7; D possibly corresponds to TRBD2 (5 bases). In germline, CDR1 is SEHNR, CDR2 FQNEAQ (reference sequence). V shed 5 bases and J shed 2 bases, with 16 bases lying between them. This CDR3 is built from 15 residues. The CDR3 protein is CASSPIARYPYEQYF. The DNA of the CDR3 is TGTGCCAGCAGCCCCATAGCGCGGTACCCCTACGAGCAGTACTTC.

This clone was seen a few times. This chain uses TRBV2 with TRBJ2-5; D remains unclear. CDR3 size: 14 residues. Trimming took off 6 bases at V and 2 bases at J, with 13 bases between the two ends. Germline CDR1 is SNHLY and CDR2 is FYNNEI. CDR3 sequence: CASSPRTAQETQYF. Written as DNA, the CDR3 is TGTGCCAGCAGCCCAAGGACGGCTCAAGAGACCCAGTACTTC.